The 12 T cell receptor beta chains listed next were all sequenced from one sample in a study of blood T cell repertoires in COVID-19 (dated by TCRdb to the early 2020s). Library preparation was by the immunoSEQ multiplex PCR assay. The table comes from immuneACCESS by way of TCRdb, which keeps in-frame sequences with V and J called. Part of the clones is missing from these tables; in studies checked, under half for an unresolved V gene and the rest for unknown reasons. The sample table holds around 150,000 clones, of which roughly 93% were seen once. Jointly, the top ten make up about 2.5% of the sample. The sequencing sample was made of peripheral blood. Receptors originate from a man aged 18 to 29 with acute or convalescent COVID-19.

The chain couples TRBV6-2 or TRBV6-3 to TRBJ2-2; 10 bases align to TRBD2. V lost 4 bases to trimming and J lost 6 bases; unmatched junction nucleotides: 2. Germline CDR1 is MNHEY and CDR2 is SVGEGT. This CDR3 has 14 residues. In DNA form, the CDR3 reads TGTGCCAGCAGTTCGGGACTAGCGCCCGGGGAGCTGTTTTTT. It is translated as CASSSGLAPGELFF.

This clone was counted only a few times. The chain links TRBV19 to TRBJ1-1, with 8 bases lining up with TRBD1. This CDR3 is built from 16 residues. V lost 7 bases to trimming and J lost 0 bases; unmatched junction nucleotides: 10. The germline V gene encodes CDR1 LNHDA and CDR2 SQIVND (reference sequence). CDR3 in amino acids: CASTTDRAFMNTEAFF. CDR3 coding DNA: TGTGCCAGTACCACGGACAGGGCGTTCATGAACACTGAAGCTTTCTTT.

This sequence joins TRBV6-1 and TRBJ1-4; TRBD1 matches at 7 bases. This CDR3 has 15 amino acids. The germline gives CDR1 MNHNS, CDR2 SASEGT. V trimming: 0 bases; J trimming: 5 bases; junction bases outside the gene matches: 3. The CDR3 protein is CASSEALQGNEKLFF. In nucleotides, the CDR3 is TGTGCCAGCAGTGAAGCGCTACAGGGGAATGAAAAACTGTTTTTT.

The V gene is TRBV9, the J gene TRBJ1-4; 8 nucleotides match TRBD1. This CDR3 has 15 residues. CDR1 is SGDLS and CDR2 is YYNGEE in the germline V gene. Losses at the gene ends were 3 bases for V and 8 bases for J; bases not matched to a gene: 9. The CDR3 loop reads CASSAETGAWEKLFF. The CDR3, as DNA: TGTGCCAGCAGCGCCGAGACAGGGGCGTGGGAAAAACTGTTTTTT.

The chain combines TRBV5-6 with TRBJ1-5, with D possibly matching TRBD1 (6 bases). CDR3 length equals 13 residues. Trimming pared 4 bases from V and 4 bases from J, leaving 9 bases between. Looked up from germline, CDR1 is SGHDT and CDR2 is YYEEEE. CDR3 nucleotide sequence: TGTGCCAGCAGCACGGACAGAAATCAGCCCCAGCATTTT. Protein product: CASSTDRNQPQHF.

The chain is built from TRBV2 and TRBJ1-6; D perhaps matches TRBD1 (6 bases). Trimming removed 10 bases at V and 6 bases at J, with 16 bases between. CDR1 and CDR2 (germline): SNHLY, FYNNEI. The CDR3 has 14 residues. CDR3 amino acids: CAITEGGFNSPLHF. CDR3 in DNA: TGTGCCATCACCGAGGGGGGGTTTAATTCACCCCTCCACTTT.

The CDR3 bases are TGTGCCACCAGTGATAGCACCACTGAAGCTTTCTTT. Translating gives CATSDSTTEAFF. V usage is TRBV24-1 and J usage is TRBJ1-1, with unresolved D. Deletions cut 3 bases from V and 4 bases from J, with 5 bases between. CDR3 size: 12 residues. Germline V CDR1 and CDR2: KGHDR, SFDVKD.

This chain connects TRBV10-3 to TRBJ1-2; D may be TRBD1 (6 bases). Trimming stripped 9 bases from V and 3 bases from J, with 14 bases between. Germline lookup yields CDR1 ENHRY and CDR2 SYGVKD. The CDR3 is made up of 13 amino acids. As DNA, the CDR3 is TGTGCCATACAGAAACAGGGAGACTATGGCTACACCTTC. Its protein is CAIQKQGDYGYTF.

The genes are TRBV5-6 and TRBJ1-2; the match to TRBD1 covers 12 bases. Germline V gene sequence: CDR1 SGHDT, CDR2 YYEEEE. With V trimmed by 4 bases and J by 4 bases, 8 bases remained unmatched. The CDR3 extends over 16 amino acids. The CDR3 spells CASSRRGTGGPYGYTF. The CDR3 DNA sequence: TGTGCCAGCAGCCGTAGGGGGACAGGGGGCCCCTATGGCTACACCTTC.

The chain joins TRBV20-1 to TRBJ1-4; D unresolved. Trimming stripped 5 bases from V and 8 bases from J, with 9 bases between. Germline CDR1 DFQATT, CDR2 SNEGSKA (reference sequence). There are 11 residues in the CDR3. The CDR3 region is CSALSKEKLFF. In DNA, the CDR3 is TGCAGTGCTTTGAGTAAAGAAAAACTGTTTTTT.

The CDR3 loop is CASRNILAGVETQYF. The CDR3 region has the DNA TGCGCCAGCAGAAATATCCTAGCGGGAGTGGAGACCCAGTACTTC. The chain links TRBV5-1 to TRBJ2-5; 10 bases agree with TRBD2. Germline CDR1 SGHRS, CDR2 YFSETQ. V shed 5 bases and J 5 bases; nucleotides not matched to a gene: 9. The CDR3 has 15 residues.

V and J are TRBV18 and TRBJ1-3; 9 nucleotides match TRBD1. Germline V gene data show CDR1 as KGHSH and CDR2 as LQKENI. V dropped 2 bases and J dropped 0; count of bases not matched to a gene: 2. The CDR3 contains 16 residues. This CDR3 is CASSPGQGNSGNTIYF. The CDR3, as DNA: TGTGCCAGCTCACCAGGACAGGGGAACTCTGGAAACACCATATATTTT.